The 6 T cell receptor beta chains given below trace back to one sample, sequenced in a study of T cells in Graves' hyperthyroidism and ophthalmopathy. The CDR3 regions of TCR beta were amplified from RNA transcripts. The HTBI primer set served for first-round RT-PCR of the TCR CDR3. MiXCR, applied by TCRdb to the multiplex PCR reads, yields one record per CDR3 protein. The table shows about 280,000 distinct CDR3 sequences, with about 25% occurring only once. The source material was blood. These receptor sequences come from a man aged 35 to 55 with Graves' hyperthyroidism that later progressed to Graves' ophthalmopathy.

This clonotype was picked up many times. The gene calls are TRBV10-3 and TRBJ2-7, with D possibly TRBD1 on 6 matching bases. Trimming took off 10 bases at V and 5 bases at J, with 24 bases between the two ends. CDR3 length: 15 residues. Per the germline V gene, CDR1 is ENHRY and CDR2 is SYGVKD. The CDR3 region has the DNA TGTGCCACCGGCCCGGGACAAACTACTATCGACGAGCAGTACTTC. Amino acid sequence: CATGPGQTTIDEQYF.

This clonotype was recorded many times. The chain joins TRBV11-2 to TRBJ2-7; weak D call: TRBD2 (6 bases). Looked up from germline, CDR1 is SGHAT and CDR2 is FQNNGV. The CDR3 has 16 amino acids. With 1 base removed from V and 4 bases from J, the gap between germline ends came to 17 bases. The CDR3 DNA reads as TGTGCCAGCAGCTTAGTGTGGCGGGACCGAAAATACGAGCAGTACTTC. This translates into CASSLVWRDRKYEQYF.

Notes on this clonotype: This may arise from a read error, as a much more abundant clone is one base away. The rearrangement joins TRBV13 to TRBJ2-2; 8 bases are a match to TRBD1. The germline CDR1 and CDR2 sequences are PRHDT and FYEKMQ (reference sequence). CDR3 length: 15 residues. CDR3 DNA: TGTGCCAGCAGCGCGGACAGGGAGAACACCGGGGGGCTGTTTTTT. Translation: CASSADRENTGGLFF.

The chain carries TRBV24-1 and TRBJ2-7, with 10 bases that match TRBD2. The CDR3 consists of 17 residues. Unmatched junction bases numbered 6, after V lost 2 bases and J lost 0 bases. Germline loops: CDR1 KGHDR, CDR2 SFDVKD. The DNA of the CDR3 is TGTGCCACCAGTGATTCGGCTAGCGGGAGTCACTCCTACGAGCAGTACTTC. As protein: CATSDSASGSHSYEQYF.

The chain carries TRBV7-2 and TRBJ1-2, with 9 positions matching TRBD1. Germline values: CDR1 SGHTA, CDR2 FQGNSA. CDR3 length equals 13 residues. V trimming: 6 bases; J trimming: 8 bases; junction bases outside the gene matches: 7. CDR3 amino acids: CASRLTGGIGYTF. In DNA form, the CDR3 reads TGTGCCAGCAGACTAACAGGGGGCATAGGCTACACCTTC.

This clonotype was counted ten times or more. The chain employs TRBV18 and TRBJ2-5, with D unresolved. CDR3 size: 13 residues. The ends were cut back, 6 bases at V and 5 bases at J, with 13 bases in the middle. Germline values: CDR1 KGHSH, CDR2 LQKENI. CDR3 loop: CASSLASLETQYF. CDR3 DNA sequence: TGTGCCAGCTCCCTGGCTTCCCTGGAGACCCAGTACTTC. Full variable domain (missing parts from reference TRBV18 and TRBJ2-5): NAGVMQNPRHLVRRRGQEARLRCSPMKGHSHVYWYRQLPEEGLKFMVYLQKENIIDESGMPKERFSAEFPKEGPSILRIQQVVRGDSAAYFCASSLASLETQYFGPGTRLLVL.